This T cell receptor (beta chain) appears in the sequencing data of a study of blood T cell repertoires in COVID-19. Study-level information: Collection of acute and convalescent COVID-19 samples took place in the United States, Italy and Spain. T cells, B-cell-depleted T cells, or PBMCs supplied cDNA or gDNA.

Participant age was roughly 18 to 95 years, and participants resided in fewer than 25 US areas. Participant-reported clinical history was the basis for cohort assignment. Looked up from germline, CDR1 is DFQATT and CDR2 is SNEGSKA (reference sequence). The CDR3 has 16 amino acids. V gave up 3 bases and J gave up 4 bases, with 16 bases separating them. Using immunoSEQ multiplex PCR, the repertoire was profiled, and TCRdb retains in-frame clones only, with some absent. The repertoire holds some 220,000 clones, around 86% seen once, with over 3% in the top ten. What was sequenced was PBMCs or T cells enriched from blood (not recorded which). The sequence derives from a woman aged 35 to 49 with acute COVID-19. The chain links TRBV20-1 to TRBJ2-6; the D gene is possibly TRBD1 (6 bases). The CDR3 sequence is CSASLRRGAGANVLTF. CDR3 DNA sequence: TGCAGTGCTAGTCTCCGCAGGGGAGCCGGGGCCAACGTCCTGACTTTC.